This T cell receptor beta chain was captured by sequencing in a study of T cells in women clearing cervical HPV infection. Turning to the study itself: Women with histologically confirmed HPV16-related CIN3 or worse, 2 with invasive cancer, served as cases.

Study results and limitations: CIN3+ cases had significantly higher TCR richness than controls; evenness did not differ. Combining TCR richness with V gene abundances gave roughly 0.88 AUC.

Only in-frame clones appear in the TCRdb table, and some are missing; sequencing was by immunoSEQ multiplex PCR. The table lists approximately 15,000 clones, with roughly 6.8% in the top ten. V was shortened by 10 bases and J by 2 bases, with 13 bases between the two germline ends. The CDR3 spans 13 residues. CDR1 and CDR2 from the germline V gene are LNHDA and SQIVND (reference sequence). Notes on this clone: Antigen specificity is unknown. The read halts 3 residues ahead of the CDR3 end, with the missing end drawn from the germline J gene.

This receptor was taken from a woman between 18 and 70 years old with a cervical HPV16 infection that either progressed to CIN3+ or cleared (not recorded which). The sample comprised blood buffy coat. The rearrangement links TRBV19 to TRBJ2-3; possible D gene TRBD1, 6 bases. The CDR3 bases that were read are TGTGCCACAAGACAGGAGAACACAGATACG. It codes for CATRQENTDT. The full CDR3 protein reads CATRQENTDTQYF. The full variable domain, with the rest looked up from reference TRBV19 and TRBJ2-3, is DGGITQSPKYLFRKEGQNVTLSCEQNLNHDAMYWYRQDPGQGLRLIYYSQIVNDFQKGDIAEGYSVSREKKESFPLTVTSAQKNPTAFYLCATRQENTDTQYFGPGTRLTVL.